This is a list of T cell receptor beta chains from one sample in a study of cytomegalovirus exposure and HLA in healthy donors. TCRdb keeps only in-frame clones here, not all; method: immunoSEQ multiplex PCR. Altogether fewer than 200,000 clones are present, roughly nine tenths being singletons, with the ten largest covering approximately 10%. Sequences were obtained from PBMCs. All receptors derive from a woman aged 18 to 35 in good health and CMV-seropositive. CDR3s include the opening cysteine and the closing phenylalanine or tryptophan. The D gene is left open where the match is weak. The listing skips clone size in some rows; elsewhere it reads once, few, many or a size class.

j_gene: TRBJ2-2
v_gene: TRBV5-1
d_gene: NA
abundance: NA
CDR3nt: TGCGCCAGCTCCCCCGTAGGGGTGAGAGGGGAGCTGTTTTTT
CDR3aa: CASSPVGVRGELFF

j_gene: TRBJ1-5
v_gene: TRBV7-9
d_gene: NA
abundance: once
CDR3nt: TGTGCCAGCAGCTTGGGCGCCGGGGATAGCAATCAGCCCCAGCATTTT
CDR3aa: CASSLGAGDSNQPQHF

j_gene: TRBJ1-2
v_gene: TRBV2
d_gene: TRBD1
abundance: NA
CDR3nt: TGTGCCATCACCCGGGACAGGACTATCAACTATGGCTACACCTTC
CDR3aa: CAITRDRTINYGYTF

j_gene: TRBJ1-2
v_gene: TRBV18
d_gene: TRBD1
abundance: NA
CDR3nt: TGTGCCAGCTCACAGGGAATGACAGGGAGCTATGGCTACACCTTC
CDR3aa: CASSQGMTGSYGYTF

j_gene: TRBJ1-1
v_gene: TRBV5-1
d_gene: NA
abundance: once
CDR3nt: TGCGCCAGCAGCCTGAGGTGGTATCTTGAAGACACTGAAGCTTTCTTT
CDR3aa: CASSLRWYLEDTEAFF

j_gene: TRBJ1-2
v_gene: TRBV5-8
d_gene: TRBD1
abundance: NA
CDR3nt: TGTGCCAGCAGCTTGTATCCGGACAGGGACTCTTTGGGCTACACCTTC
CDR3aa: CASSLYPDRDSLGYTF

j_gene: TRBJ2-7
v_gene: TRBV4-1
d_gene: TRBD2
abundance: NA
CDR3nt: TGCGCCAGCAGCCAAGATGGAGCGGGAGTCAACGAGCAGTACTTC
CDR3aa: CASSQDGAGVNEQYF

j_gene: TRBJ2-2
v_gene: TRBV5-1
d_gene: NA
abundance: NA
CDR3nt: TGCGCCAGCAGCTTGGAAATCGACACCGGGGAGCTGTTTTTT
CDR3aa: CASSLEIDTGELFF

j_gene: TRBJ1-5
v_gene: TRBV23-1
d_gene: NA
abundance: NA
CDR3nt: TGCGCCAGCAGTCAAGCAGGAATTAGCAATCAGCCCCAGCATTTT
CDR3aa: CASSQAGISNQPQHF

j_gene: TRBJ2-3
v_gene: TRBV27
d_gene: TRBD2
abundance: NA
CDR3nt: TGTGCCAGCAGTTTGACTAGCGGAAGCAATACGCAGTATTTT
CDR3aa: CASSLTSGSNTQYF

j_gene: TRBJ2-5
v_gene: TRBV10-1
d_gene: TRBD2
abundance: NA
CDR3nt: TGCGCCAGCAGCCTGGGTGGCACTAGCGGGAAAGAGACCCAGTACTTC
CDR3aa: CASSLGGTSGKETQYF

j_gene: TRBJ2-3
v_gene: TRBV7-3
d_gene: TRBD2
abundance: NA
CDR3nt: TGTGCCAGTCAGCGGGAGACGAAGGATACGCAGTATTTT
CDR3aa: CASQRETKDTQYF

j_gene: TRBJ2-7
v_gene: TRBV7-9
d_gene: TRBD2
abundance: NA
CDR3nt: TGTGCCAGCAGCTTAGATGGGACTAGCGCGTACGAGCAGTACTTC
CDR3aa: CASSLDGTSAYEQYF